Listed below are T cell receptor beta chains from one sample, sequenced in a study of beta chain features in type 1 diabetes. Produced via immunoSEQ multiplex PCR; TCRdb's table is partial and in-frame only. The sample carries some 360,000 clones, around 9.6% recorded once. Sequencing input: central memory CD4+ T cells from blood. These receptors all come from a man aged 30-40 years with type 1 diabetes. Both conserved end residues are trimmed from each CDR3. Each record gives: J gene, V gene, CDR3 protein.

j_call: TRBJ1-2
v_call: TRBV28
cdr3_aa: ASSWTGLNYGYT

j_call: TRBJ1-1
v_call: TRBV28
cdr3_aa: ASSLLGGSMRGDTEAF

j_call: TRBJ1-2
v_call: TRBV7-8
cdr3_aa: ASSPRSGTDYGYT

j_call: TRBJ1-1
v_call: TRBV19
cdr3_aa: ASTIFAGGMNTEAF

j_call: TRBJ2-1
v_call: TRBV28
cdr3_aa: ASSPSGTGGHNEQF

j_call: TRBJ2-5
v_call: TRBV7-3
cdr3_aa: ASSAFGAGLGETQY

j_call: TRBJ2-5
v_call: TRBV30
cdr3_aa: AWSLASGMGVSETQY

j_call: TRBJ2-1
v_call: TRBV9
cdr3_aa: ASSEEGSGKYNEQF

j_call: TRBJ1-1
v_call: TRBV19
cdr3_aa: ASSQDLGTEAF

j_call: TRBJ2-4
v_call: TRBV30
cdr3_aa: AWRGTGKKIQY

j_call: TRBJ1-4
v_call: TRBV7-9
cdr3_aa: ASSLGWGIGEKLF

j_call: TRBJ2-5
v_call: TRBV25-1
cdr3_aa: ASSDQGDETQY

j_call: TRBJ2-1
v_call: TRBV10-3
cdr3_aa: AISEPTSGVYNEQF

j_call: TRBJ2-1
v_call: TRBV2
cdr3_aa: ASDNQGRGEQF

j_call: TRBJ2-6
v_call: TRBV11-2
cdr3_aa: ASSLTPGQASSGANVLT

j_call: TRBJ2-3
v_call: TRBV27
cdr3_aa: ASSLFSGRATDTQY

j_call: TRBJ2-1
v_call: TRBV9
cdr3_aa: ASSEQGQEQF

j_call: TRBJ1-4
v_call: TRBV13
cdr3_aa: ASSPRGSNEKLF

j_call: TRBJ2-3
v_call: TRBV27
cdr3_aa: ASRGSNTDTQY

j_call: TRBJ2-5
v_call: TRBV5-6
cdr3_aa: ASSLDGETQY

j_call: TRBJ1-5
v_call: TRBV7-9
cdr3_aa: ASSLNRDQPQH

j_call: TRBJ2-7
v_call: TRBV5-1
cdr3_aa: ASGESDKDEQY

j_call: TRBJ2-5
v_call: TRBV9
cdr3_aa: ASSGTDQETQY

j_call: TRBJ1-3
v_call: TRBV7-9
cdr3_aa: ASSLNPSIQPGNTIY

j_call: TRBJ2-1
v_call: TRBV9
cdr3_aa: ASSVVGTSGTYEQF

j_call: TRBJ2-1
v_call: TRBV6-1
cdr3_aa: ASSDLAAYNEQF

j_call: TRBJ2-7
v_call: TRBV29-1
cdr3_aa: SVSGLDYEQY

j_call: TRBJ1-5
v_call: TRBV2
cdr3_aa: ASSDRDSCH

j_call: TRBJ2-2
v_call: TRBV27
cdr3_aa: ASSLMTGPTGELF

j_call: TRBJ2-1
v_call: TRBV4-1
cdr3_aa: ASSQERASGTGYNEQF

j_call: TRBJ1-1
v_call: TRBV29-1
cdr3_aa: SVGEGTEAF

j_call: TRBJ2-1
v_call: TRBV7-8
cdr3_aa: ASSLRQGGYNEQF

j_call: TRBJ2-3
v_call: TRBV27
cdr3_aa: ASSLATSGTDTQY

j_call: TRBJ1-1
v_call: TRBV19
cdr3_aa: ASKSGPHNTEAF

j_call: TRBJ2-1
v_call: TRBV21-1
cdr3_aa: ASRRGRTEQF

j_call: TRBJ2-1
v_call: TRBV30
cdr3_aa: AWSPANYNEQF

j_call: TRBJ1-1
v_call: TRBV7-9
cdr3_aa: ASSLEGFGNTEAF

j_call: -
v_call: TRBV4-3
cdr3_aa: ASSQEGMGAYEQY

j_call: TRBJ1-5
v_call: TRBV6-5
cdr3_aa: ASRGQGSGQPQH

j_call: TRBJ1-5
v_call: TRBV6-4
cdr3_aa: ASSESANQPQH

j_call: TRBJ1-2
v_call: TRBV28
cdr3_aa: ASSSGTGIANYGYT

j_call: TRBJ2-3
v_call: TRBV6-4
cdr3_aa: ASSDPSYGTDTQY

j_call: TRBJ1-2
v_call: TRBV6-1
cdr3_aa: ASSEASTGGVYGYT

j_call: TRBJ2-2
v_call: TRBV18
cdr3_aa: ASSPRAGVNTGELF

j_call: TRBJ2-3
v_call: TRBV9
cdr3_aa: ASKRERTDTQY

j_call: TRBJ1-4
v_call: TRBV28
cdr3_aa: ASSPSSELF

j_call: TRBJ2-7
v_call: TRBV7-9
cdr3_aa: ASSLSANEQY

j_call: TRBJ2-7
v_call: TRBV5-4
cdr3_aa: ASSLQVSYEQY

j_call: TRBJ1-1
v_call: TRBV19
cdr3_aa: ASSIFRTGDTEAF

j_call: TRBJ1-2
v_call: TRBV11-2
cdr3_aa: ASSRARGRDTLAGYT

j_call: TRBJ2-3
v_call: TRBV7-9
cdr3_aa: ATMGPTSTDTQY

j_call: TRBJ1-1
v_call: TRBV30
cdr3_aa: AWSRGGEGI

j_call: TRBJ2-7
v_call: TRBV6-5
cdr3_aa: ASSYAGTSEQY

j_call: TRBJ1-5
v_call: TRBV28
cdr3_aa: ASSRAGGRQPQH

j_call: TRBJ2-3
v_call: TRBV10-1
cdr3_aa: ASMNSGRGDTQY

j_call: TRBJ2-1
v_call: TRBV11-3
cdr3_aa: ASSLGRTDNEQF